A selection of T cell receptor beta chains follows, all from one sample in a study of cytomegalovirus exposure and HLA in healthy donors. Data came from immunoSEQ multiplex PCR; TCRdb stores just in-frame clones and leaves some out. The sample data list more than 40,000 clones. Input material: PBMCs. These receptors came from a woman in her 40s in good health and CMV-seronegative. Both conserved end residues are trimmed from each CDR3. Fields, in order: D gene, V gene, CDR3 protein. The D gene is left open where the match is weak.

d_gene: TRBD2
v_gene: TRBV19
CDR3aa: ASSIDFPRGGTYEQY

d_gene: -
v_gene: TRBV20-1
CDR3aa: SRGANTEAF

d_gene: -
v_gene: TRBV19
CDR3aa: ASSTIGLYQETQY

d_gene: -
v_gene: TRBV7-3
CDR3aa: ASSSGGAGLAGYT

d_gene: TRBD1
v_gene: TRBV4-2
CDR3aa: ASSPGQSDYGYT

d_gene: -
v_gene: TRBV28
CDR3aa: ASSPEAVYQPQH

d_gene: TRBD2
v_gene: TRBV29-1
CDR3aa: SVELREKYGELF

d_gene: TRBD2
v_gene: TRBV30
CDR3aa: AWSPGLAENTDTQY

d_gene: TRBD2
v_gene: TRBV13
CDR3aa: ASSRKGLAVNEQF

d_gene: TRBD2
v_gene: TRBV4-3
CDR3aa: ASSQDRAGKAGEQY

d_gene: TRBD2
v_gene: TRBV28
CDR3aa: ASREGLATYNEQF

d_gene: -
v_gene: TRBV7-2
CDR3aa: ASSGGGGNNQPQH

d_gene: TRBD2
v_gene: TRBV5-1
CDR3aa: ASSLSGGETQY

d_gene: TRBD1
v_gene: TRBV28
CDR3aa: ASSSDRGPLNTEAF

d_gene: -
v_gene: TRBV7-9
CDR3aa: ASSLPGGPNEKLF

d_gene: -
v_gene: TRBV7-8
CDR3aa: ASSFQGNTEAF

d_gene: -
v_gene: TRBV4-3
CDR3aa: ASSQDPGGTDTQY

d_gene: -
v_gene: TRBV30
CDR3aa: AWSAGYGQPQH

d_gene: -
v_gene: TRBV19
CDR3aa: ATAGVTEAF

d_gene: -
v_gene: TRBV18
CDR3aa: ASSPVLPETGELF

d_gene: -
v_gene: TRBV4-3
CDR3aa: ASSQDGSGTDTQY

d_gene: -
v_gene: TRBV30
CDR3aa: AWDVGRTDSYEQY

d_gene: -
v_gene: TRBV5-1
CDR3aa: ASSLLGLSNEKLF

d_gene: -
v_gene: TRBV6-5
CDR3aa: ASTHGGPTDTQY

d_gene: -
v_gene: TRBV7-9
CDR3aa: ASSATSSTGELF

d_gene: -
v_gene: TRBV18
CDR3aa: ASSPGLKETQY

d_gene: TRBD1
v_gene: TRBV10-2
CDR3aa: ASSVVRGLYEQY

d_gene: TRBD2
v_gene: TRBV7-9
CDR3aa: ASRSSGRNTGELF

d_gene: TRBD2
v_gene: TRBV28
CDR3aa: ASNLAGGELF

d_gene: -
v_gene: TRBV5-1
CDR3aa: ASSPRVQGDGYT

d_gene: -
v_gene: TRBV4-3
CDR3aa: ASSQDHGEVGYT

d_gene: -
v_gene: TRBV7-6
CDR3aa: ASSLWSTDSSYEQY

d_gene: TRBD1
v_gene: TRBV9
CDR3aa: ASSVVDRATEAF

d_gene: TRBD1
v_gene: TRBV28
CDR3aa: ASSVTGGAYEQY

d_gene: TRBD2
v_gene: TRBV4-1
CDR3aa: ASSPLAGGPTGELF

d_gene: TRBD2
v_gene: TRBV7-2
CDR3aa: ASKVGGPSEQF

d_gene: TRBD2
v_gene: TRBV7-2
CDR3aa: ASSLTPSGTYEQY

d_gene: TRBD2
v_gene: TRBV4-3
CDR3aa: ASSQEATSGTYEQY

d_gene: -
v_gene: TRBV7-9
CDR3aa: ASSLAQGFTEAF

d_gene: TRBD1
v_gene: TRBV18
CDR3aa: ASSPSRTGAYEQY